A selection of T cell receptor beta chains follows, all from one sample in a study of blood T cell repertoires in COVID-19. Profiled with immunoSEQ multiplex PCR; TCRdb holds only in-frame clones, not every one. This table holds about 120,000 clones, less than 90% found once. The material sequenced was peripheral blood. The receptor source for this set is an elderly woman with acute or convalescent COVID-19. The CDR3 runs from the conserved cysteine through the conserved F or W. The order of the fields is V gene, J gene, D gene, CDR3 DNA, CDR3 protein. A D gene is named only where the DNA matches it firmly.

TRBV6-2/TRBV6-3	TRBJ2-6	-	TGTGCCAGCAGTTACTCGAGAGGGAGCGGCTCTGGGGCCAACGTCCTGACTTTC	CASSYSRGSGSGANVLTF
TRBV5-1	TRBJ2-3	-	TGCGCCAGCAGCTTGACAGGTATTTCAGATACGCAGTATTTT	CASSLTGISDTQYF
TRBV29-1	TRBJ1-1	TRBD1	TGCAGCGCTGACAGGGGGTGGAACACTGAAGCTTTCTTT	CSADRGWNTEAFF
TRBV5-8	TRBJ1-5	TRBD1	TGTGCCAGCAGCTTGTCACAGGGGGTGGTTCAGCCCCAGCATTTT	CASSLSQGVVQPQHF
TRBV7-3	TRBJ2-1	-	TGTGCCAGCAGCTCCCGACCAGGGTGGGATGAGCAGTTCTTC	CASSSRPGWDEQFF
TRBV5-6	TRBJ2-3	TRBD2	TGTGCCAGCAGCTTGCGGGGGGTAGATACGCAGTATTTT	CASSLRGVDTQYF
TRBV18	TRBJ1-1	TRBD1	TGTGCCAGCTCAAAGACAGGGGGTAAGGACACTGAAGCTTTCTTT	CASSKTGGKDTEAFF
TRBV7-9	TRBJ2-1	-	TGTGCCAGCAGCACTTACTCTGCGGGTTGGGAGCAGTTCTTC	CASSTYSAGWEQFF
TRBV29-1	TRBJ1-1	TRBD1	TGCAGCGTTGGGCAGGGGGGTATAGGGGACACTGAAGCTTTCTTT	CSVGQGGIGDTEAFF
TRBV5-1	TRBJ1-2	TRBD1	TGCGCCAGCAGCTTGGCCGGGACAGGGGGTCTCAAGACCTTC	CASSLAGTGGLKTF
TRBV7-9	TRBJ1-1	-	TGTGCCAGCAGCGAACAGGGCACTGAAGCTTTCTTT	CASSEQGTEAFF
TRBV27	TRBJ1-2	-	TGTGCCAGCAGTTCGGGGGGGTTGATAGGTGGCTACACCTTC	CASSSGGLIGGYTF